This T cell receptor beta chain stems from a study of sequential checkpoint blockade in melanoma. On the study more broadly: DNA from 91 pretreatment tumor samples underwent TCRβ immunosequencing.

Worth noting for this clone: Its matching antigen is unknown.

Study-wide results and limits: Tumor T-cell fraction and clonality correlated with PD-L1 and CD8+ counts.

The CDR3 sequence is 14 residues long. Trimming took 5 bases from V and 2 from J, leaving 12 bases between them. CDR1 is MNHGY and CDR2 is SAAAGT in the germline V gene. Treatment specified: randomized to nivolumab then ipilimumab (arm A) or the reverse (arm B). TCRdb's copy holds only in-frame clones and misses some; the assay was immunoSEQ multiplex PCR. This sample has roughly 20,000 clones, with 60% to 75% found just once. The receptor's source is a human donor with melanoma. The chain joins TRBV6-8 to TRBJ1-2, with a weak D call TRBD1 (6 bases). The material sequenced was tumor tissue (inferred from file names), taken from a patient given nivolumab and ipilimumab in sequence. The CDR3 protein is CASSPTGTNYGYTF. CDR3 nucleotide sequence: TGTGCCAGCAGTCCCACCGGGACAAACTATGGCTACACCTTC.